This T cell receptor (beta chain) comes out of a study of cytomegalovirus exposure and HLA in healthy donors. Sampled while nominally healthy, donors likely had unrecorded immune exposures. Trimming stripped 1 base from V and 4 bases from J, with 4 bases between. The CDR3 spans 12 residues. Germline V gene lookup returns CDR1 SGHRS and CDR2 YFSETQ. Concerning this clone itself: Its antigen is unknown.

Whole-study results and caveats: Information on immune exposure was restricted to one variable (CMV serostatus). Later analysis found that TCR beta chains associated with HLA were more clonally expanded than other, equally common chains. One cluster of highly shared sequence variants probably arose as a sequencing artifact.

With 60 Vbeta and 13 Jbeta primers, the PCR was carried out. Sequencing was performed with immunoSEQ multiplex PCR; in TCRdb, only in-frame clones are kept and a portion is missing. The repertoire holds approximately 160,000 clones, with just under 80% as singletons. V usage is TRBV5-1 and J usage is TRBJ2-3; D call uncertain. Input material: PBMCs. The sequence was obtained from a woman between 40 and 50 years old in good health and CMV-seropositive. For the CDR3, the DNA is TGCGCCAGCAGCTTGCATCCAGATACGCAGTATTTT. Amino acid sequence: CASSLHPDTQYF.